This T cell receptor beta chain emerged from a study of response to subunit inactivated influenza vaccine. TCRdb re-derived calls from the RT-PCR reads in MiXCR, one entry per CDR3 protein. The table shows hundreds of thousands of distinct CDR3 sequences, with roughly 10% occurring only once. Broader study findings: New T cells are recruited in small numbers by each seasonal influenza vaccination, according to the authors' suggestion.

As concerns this clonotype: The antigen is undetermined. At one end, the junction sequence differs from germline, possibly due to a read error.

The CDR3 consists of 15 residues. Germline assignment: CDR1 KGHSH and CDR2 LQKENI. The sequence was obtained from a man aged 45-60 years who received an inactivated influenza vaccine. J is TRBJ2-2 and V is TRBV18, with D maybe TRBD2 (6 bases). This specimen was PBMCs from blood, taken on the day of vaccination. The CDR3 region has the DNA TGTGCCAGCTCGCCACGGGACTCCGCCACCGGGGAGCTGTTTTTT. Its protein is CASSPRDSATGELFF.